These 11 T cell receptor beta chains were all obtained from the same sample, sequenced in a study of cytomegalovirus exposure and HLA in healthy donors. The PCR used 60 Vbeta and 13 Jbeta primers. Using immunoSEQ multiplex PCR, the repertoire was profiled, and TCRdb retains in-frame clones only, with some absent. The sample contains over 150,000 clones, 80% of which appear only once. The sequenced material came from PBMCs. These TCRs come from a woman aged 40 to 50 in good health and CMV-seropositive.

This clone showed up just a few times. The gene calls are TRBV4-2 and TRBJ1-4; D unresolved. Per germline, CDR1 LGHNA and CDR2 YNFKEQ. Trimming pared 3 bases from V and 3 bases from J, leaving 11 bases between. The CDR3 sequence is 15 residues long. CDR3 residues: CASSQVFGPNEKLFF. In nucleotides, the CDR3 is TGTGCCAGCAGCCAGGTTTTCGGTCCTAATGAAAAACTGTTTTTT.

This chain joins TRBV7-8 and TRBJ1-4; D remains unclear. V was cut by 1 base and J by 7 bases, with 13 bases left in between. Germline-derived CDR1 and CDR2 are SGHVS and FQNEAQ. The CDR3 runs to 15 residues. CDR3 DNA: TGTGCCAGCAGCTTAGGTACTACCGACTCTGAAAAACTGTTTTTT. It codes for CASSLGTTDSEKLFF. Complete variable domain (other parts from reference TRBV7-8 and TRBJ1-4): GAGVSQSPRYKVAKRGQDVALRCDPISGHVSLFWYQQALGQGPEFLTYFQNEAQLDKSGLPSDRFFAERPEGSVSTLKIQRTQQEDSAVYLCASSLGTTDSEKLFFGSGTQLSVL.

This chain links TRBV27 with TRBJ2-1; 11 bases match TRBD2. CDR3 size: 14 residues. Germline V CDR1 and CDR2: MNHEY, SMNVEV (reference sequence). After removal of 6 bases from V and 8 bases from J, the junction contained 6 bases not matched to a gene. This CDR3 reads CASRGSGRAYEQFF. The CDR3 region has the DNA TGTGCCAGCAGGGGTAGCGGGAGGGCCTATGAGCAGTTCTTC.

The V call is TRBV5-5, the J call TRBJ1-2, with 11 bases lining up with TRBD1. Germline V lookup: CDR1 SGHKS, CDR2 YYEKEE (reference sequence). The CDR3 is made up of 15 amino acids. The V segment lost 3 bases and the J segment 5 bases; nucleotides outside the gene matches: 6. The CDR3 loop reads CASSSSGTGGYGYTF. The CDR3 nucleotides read TGTGCCAGCAGCTCCTCCGGGACAGGGGGATATGGCTACACCTTC.

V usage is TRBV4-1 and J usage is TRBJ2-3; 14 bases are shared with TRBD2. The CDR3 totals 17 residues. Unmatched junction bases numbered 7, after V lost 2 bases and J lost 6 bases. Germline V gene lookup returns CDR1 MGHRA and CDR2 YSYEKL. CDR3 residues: CASSQPGLAGVSDTQYF. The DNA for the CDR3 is TGCGCCAGCAGCCAACCGGGACTAGCGGGAGTCTCGGATACGCAGTATTTT.

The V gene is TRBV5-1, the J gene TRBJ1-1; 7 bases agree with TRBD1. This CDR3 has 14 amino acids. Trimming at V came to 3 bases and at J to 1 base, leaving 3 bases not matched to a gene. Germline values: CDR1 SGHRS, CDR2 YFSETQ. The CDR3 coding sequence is TGCGCCAGCAGCTACAACAGGGGGAACACTGAAGCTTTCTTT. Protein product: CASSYNRGNTEAFF.

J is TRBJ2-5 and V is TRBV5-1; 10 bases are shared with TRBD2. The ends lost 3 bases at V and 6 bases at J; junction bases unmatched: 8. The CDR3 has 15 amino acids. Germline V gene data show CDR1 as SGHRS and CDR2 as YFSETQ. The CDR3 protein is CASSSSGREWKTQYF. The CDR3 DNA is TGCGCCAGCAGCTCTAGCGGGAGAGAATGGAAGACCCAGTACTTC.

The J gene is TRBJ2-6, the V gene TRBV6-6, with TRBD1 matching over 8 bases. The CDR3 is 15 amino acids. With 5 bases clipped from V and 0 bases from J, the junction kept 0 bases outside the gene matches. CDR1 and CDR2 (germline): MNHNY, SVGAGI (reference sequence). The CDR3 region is CASSDRGSGANVLTF. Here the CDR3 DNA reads TGTGCCAGCAGTGACAGGGGCTCTGGGGCCAACGTCCTGACTTTC.

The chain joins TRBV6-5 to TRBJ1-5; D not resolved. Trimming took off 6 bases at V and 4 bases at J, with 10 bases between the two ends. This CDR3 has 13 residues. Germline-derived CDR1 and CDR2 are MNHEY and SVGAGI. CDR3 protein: CASRAGDNQPQHF. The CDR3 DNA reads TGTGCCAGCAGGGCAGGTGATAATCAGCCCCAGCATTTT.

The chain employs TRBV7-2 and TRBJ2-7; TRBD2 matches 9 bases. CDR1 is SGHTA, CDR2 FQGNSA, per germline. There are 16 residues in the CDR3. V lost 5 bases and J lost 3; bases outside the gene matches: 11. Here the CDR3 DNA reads TGTGCCAGCAGCCTACTAACGGCGGGAGGGTACTACGAGCAGTACTTC. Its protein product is CASSLLTAGGYYEQYF.

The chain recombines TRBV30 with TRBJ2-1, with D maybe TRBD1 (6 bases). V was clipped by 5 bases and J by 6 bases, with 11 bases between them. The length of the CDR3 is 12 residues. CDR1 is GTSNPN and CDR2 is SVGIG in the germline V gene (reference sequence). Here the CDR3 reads CAWDRGSNEQFF. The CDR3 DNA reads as TGTGCCTGGGATAGGGGGAGCAATGAGCAGTTCTTC.